Listed here are 22 T cell receptor beta chains from one sample, sequenced in a study of neoadjuvant nivolumab and ipilimumab in lung cancer. Using immunoSEQ multiplex PCR, the repertoire was profiled, and TCRdb retains in-frame clones only, with some absent. The sample holds tens of thousands of clones, around 89% seen once. The source was blood, collected before neoadjuvant nivolumab, alone or with ipilimumab. The receptors were sampled from an adult with non-small cell lung cancer. Some clones in this sample may be carry-over from other donors' samples.

The V call is TRBV13, the J call TRBJ1-1; D not certain. The germline gives CDR1 PRHDT, CDR2 FYEKMQ (reference sequence). The V gene lost 1 base and the J gene lost 6 bases, with 6 bases spanning the gap. This CDR3 is built from 12 residues. In nucleotides, the CDR3 is TGTGCCAGCAGCTTAGATAGGTCTGAAGCTTTCTTT. Translating gives CASSLDRSEAFF. Filled out from reference TRBV13 and TRBJ1-1, the complete variable domain reads AAGVIQSPRHLIKEKRETATLKCYPIPRHDTVYWYQQGPGQDPQFLISFYEKMQSDKGSIPDRFSAQQFSDYHSELNMSSLELGDSALYFCASSLDRSEAFFGQGTRLTVV.

This chain joins TRBV7-2 and TRBJ2-3, with 8 bases aligning to TRBD2. Trimming removed 0 bases from V and 7 bases from J; junction bases left unmatched: 9. The CDR3 contains 16 residues. The germline CDR1 and CDR2 sequences are SGHTA and FQGNSA. This chain's CDR3 is CASSLAGTRGRNTQYF. DNA for the CDR3: TGTGCCAGCAGCTTAGCGGGGACTAGAGGGCGAAATACGCAGTATTTT.

This clone was counted once. V gene TRBV9 combines with J gene TRBJ2-7; TRBD2 matches at 10 bases. The CDR3 sequence is 15 residues long. The V segment lost 3 bases and the J segment 6 bases; nucleotides outside the gene matches: 9. Germline V CDR1 and CDR2: SGDLS, YYNGEE. The CDR3 sequence is CASSAQREGLSEQYF. The CDR3 DNA reads as TGTGCCAGCAGCGCCCAGCGGGAGGGCCTAAGCGAGCAGTACTTC.

The V gene is TRBV5-4, the J gene TRBJ2-7; 7 bases are a match to TRBD1. After removal of 3 bases from V and 3 bases from J, the junction contained 6 bases not matched to a gene. The V gene's germline CDR1 is SGHNT and CDR2 YYREEE (reference sequence). The CDR3 runs to 14 residues. CDR3 region: CASSYGQDGYEQYF. In nucleotides, the CDR3 is TGTGCCAGCAGCTACGGACAGGACGGCTACGAGCAGTACTTC.

V usage is TRBV29-1 and J usage is TRBJ2-3, with 7 bases identical to TRBD2. Germline V gene lookup returns CDR1 SQVTM and CDR2 ANQGSEA. Trimming cost V 3 bases and J 2 bases; bases outside gene matches: 11. CDR3 length equals 16 residues. In DNA form, the CDR3 reads TGCAGCGTTGAGAAGCCTAGCGGAAACCCCACAGATACGCAGTATTTT. It encodes CSVEKPSGNPTDTQYF.

The chain carries TRBV6-5 and TRBJ1-5; the D gene is possibly TRBD1 (6 bases). This CDR3 is built from 13 residues. Germline V gene data show CDR1 as MNHEY and CDR2 as SVGAGI. V gave up 4 bases and J gave up 5 bases, with 9 bases separating them. The CDR3 region is CASSSGGHQPQHF. The CDR3 coding sequence is TGTGCCAGCAGTTCCGGGGGGCATCAGCCCCAGCATTTT.

This chain joins TRBV7-9 and TRBJ2-1, with D possibly being TRBD2 (6 bases). Germline V CDR1 and CDR2: SEHNR, FQNEAQ (reference sequence). Trimming left V 6 bases short and J 1 base short, with 19 bases between. This CDR3 comprises 17 residues. CDR3 bases: TGTGCCAGCAGGAGACTAGACTCCCGCGGGTCCTACAATGAGCAGTTCTTC. This codes for CASRRLDSRGSYNEQFF.

This chain's CDR3 is CASSQRGLNEQFF. The CDR3 coding sequence is TGTGCCAGCAGCCAACGCGGGTTGAATGAGCAGTTCTTC. This rearrangement joins TRBV11-2 to TRBJ2-1; TRBD2 might be the D (5 bases). The CDR3 is 13 amino acids. V lost 5 bases, J lost 7 bases, and 12 bases lay in between. In germline, CDR1 is SGHAT, CDR2 FQNNGV.

V is TRBV11-2 and J is TRBJ2-7, with TRBD2 matching 8 bases. CDR3 length equals 14 residues. V lost 5 bases, J lost 0 bases, and 3 bases stayed unmatched. Germline V CDR1 and CDR2: SGHAT, FQNNGV. CDR3 DNA: TGTGCCAGCAGCGTACTAGCGGCCTCCTACGAGCAGTACTTC. Amino acid sequence: CASSVLAASYEQYF.

The J gene is TRBJ1-1, the V gene TRBV5-4; the match to TRBD1 covers 9 bases. Per the germline V gene, CDR1 is SGHNT and CDR2 is YYREEE (reference sequence). J was trimmed by 10 bases and V by 4 bases; bases with no gene match: 14. The length of the CDR3 is 15 residues. The CDR3 region is CASSVAGTGRGVAFF. CDR3 sequence (DNA): TGTGCCAGCAGCGTAGCCGGGACAGGGAGGGGTGTAGCTTTCTTT.

The rearrangement links TRBV10-2 to TRBJ1-1; 8 bases are a match to TRBD1. CDR1 and CDR2 from the germline V gene are WSHSY and SAAADI. The CDR3 is 13 amino acids. The V segment lost 10 bases and the J segment 2 bases; nucleotides outside the gene matches: 6. The CDR3 is CATGQGPNTEAFF. The CDR3 DNA reads as TGCGCCACCGGACAGGGCCCTAACACTGAAGCTTTCTTT.

This sequence joins TRBV30 and TRBJ1-5, with D perhaps TRBD1 (5 bases). The CDR3 loop spans 13 amino acids. Looked up from germline, CDR1 is GTSNPN and CDR2 is SVGIG (reference sequence). Deletions cut 0 bases from V and 4 bases from J, with 7 bases between. CDR3 protein: CAWSVRGNQPQHF. CDR3 sequence (DNA): TGTGCCTGGAGTGTTCGGGGGAATCAGCCCCAGCATTTT.

The chain is built from TRBV7-8 and TRBJ1-5; D is undetermined. The CDR3 is made up of 15 amino acids. CDR1 and CDR2 from the germline V gene are SGHVS and FQNEAQ. Trimming cost V 6 bases and J 0 bases, with 12 bases left between them. The CDR3 region has the DNA TGTGCCAGCAGTTGGGGAGAATATAGCAATCAGCCCCAGCATTTT. It codes for CASSWGEYSNQPQHF. Using reference TRBV7-8 and TRBJ1-5 for the parts outside the CDR3, the full variable domain is GAGVSQSPRYKVAKRGQDVALRCDPISGHVSLFWYQQALGQGPEFLTYFQNEAQLDKSGLPSDRFFAERPEGSVSTLKIQRTQQEDSAVYLCASSWGEYSNQPQHFGDGTRLSIL.

The V and J genes are TRBV18 and TRBJ1-2; D uncertain. This CDR3 contains 15 residues. Looked up from germline, CDR1 is KGHSH and CDR2 is LQKENI. Trimming removed 1 base at V and 6 bases at J, with 15 bases between. This chain's CDR3 is CASSPQPRGPDGYTF. DNA of the CDR3: TGTGCCAGCTCACCACAGCCCCGAGGTCCCGATGGCTACACCTTC.

This clone was detected only once. The chain has TRBV6-5 and TRBJ2-3; 8 bases are shared with TRBD2. Per the germline V gene, CDR1 is MNHEY and CDR2 is SVGAGI. The length of the CDR3 is 15 residues. The ends lost 5 bases at V and 4 bases at J; junction bases unmatched: 8. The CDR3 DNA follows: TGTGCCAGCAGTCGACTAGCGATTCCCGCAGATACGCAGTATTTT. Translated, it gives CASSRLAIPADTQYF.

The V gene is TRBV6-5, the J gene TRBJ2-7; 8 bases align to TRBD1. V shed 3 bases, J shed 1 base, and the junction held 5 bases outside the gene matches. Germline V gene sequence: CDR1 MNHEY, CDR2 SVGAGI. This CDR3 region has 15 residues. The CDR3 spells CASSYTGGYSYEQYF. In DNA, the CDR3 is TGTGCCAGCAGTTATACAGGGGGATATTCCTACGAGCAGTACTTC.

This clone showed up just a few times. The genes are TRBV5-1 and TRBJ1-3; D unresolved. V was cut by 6 bases and J by 2 bases, with 6 bases left in between. The germline V gene encodes CDR1 SGHRS and CDR2 YFSETQ. This CDR3 is built from 12 residues. CDR3 sequence reads: CASTEPGNTIYF. The CDR3 bases are TGCGCCAGCACAGAGCCTGGAAACACCATATATTTT.

This chain connects TRBV6-1 to TRBJ2-6; no firm D call. The germline V gene encodes CDR1 MNHNS and CDR2 SASEGT. The length of the CDR3 is 17 residues. Between the trimmed V and J ends, which lost 3 bases and 0 bases, there was a span of 12 bases. The CDR3 DNA is TGTGCCAGCAGTGAGATCGGACGGCTCTCTGGGGCCAACGTCCTGACTTTC. This translates into CASSEIGRLSGANVLTF.

This rearrangement joins TRBV6-5 to TRBJ1-1, with D possibly TRBD1 on 6 matching bases. CDR1 MNHEY and CDR2 SVGAGI come from the germline V gene. CDR3 size: 14 residues. Trimming pared 0 bases from V and 5 bases from J, leaving 10 bases between. CDR3 region: CASSYSRGGTEAFF. Written as DNA, the CDR3 is TGTGCCAGCAGTTACTCAAGGGGGGGTACTGAAGCTTTCTTT.

The V and J genes are TRBV5-1 and TRBJ2-2; D remains ambiguous. Germline CDR1 reads SGHRS; CDR2 reads YFSETQ. V lost 4 bases to trimming and J lost 9 bases, with 19 bases between them. This CDR3 is built from 15 residues. The CDR3 bases are TGCGCCAGCAGCCCGCCGGGTCGCATTGATCGGGAGCTGTTTTTT. Residues: CASSPPGRIDRELFF.

The chain has TRBV5-1 and TRBJ2-1, with 10 bases aligning to TRBD2. The CDR3 runs to 15 residues. The germline CDR1 and CDR2 sequences are SGHRS and YFSETQ. The V segment lost 3 bases and the J segment 2 bases; nucleotides outside the gene matches: 2. CDR3 nucleotides: TGCGCCAGCAGCTCCACTAGCGGGGCCTACAATGAGCAGTTCTTC. It codes for CASSSTSGAYNEQFF. Using reference TRBV5-1 and TRBJ2-1 for the parts outside the CDR3, the full variable domain is KAGVTQTPRYLIKTRGQQVTLSCSPISGHRSVSWYQQTPGQGLQFLFEYFSETQRNKGNFPGRFSGRQFSNSRSEMNVSTLELGDSALYLCASSSTSGAYNEQFFGPGTRLTVL.

The chain uses TRBV18 and TRBJ2-7; no reliable D call. CDR3 length equals 12 residues. CDR1 and CDR2 (germline): KGHSH, LQKENI. Trimming pared 8 bases from V and 4 bases from J, leaving 12 bases between. The CDR3 DNA sequence: TGTGCCAGCGCCCAGGAACAGTACGAGCAGTACTTC. Translating it yields CASAQEQYEQYF.